This T cell receptor (beta chain) emerged from a study of CD8 T cells in ankylosing spondylitis. Study results and limitations: CD8+ disease-linked clones were present at relatively low frequencies in blood. There was reportedly significant enrichment of clones that were disease-linked in matched ankylosing spondylitis synovial fluid. In synovial fluid and blood from reactive arthritis, some motif variants were previously reported. Ankylosing spondylitis blood appeared to carry a characteristic TCR beta motif of roughly eight highly homologous variants.

Generation of TCR beta libraries employed quantitative 5'-RACE incorporating molecular barcodes. TCRdb re-derived calls from the 5' RACE reads in MiXCR, one entry per CDR3 protein. Of more than 650,000 distinct CDR3 sequences listed, about 11% are singletons. CDR3 length equals 14 residues. Germline-derived CDR1 and CDR2 are SSHAT and FNYEAQ (reference sequence). About this clonotype: Antigen: not known. The germline gene is not matched at one end of the junction; a read error may be the cause.

This sequence originates from a male donor with ankylosing spondylitis. Input material: blood, either unsorted or a sorted T cell fraction (not recorded which). The chain carries TRBV7-7 and TRBJ2-7; 10 positions match TRBD1. CDR3 nucleotides: TGTGCTAGCAGCTTAGGGGACAGGGGCCACGAGCAGTACTTC. Protein: CASSLGDRGHEQYF.